Below are 27 T cell receptor beta chains sequenced from a single sample in a study of blood T cells in healthy people across ages. Primers used in a second PCR of roughly 7 to 12 cycles were a sample-barcoded 5' primer and a J-beta primer mix. Via MiXCR, TCRdb re-called the 5' RACE reads, giving one row per CDR3 protein. The table records 600,000 to 850,000 distinct CDR3 sequences, around 46% of them present only once. What was sequenced was blood. The source is a woman in her fifties or sixties in good health.

A few counts support this clonotype. The rearrangement uses TRBV6-2 or TRBV6-3 and TRBJ2-1; tentative D call: TRBD1 (5 bases). In germline, CDR1 is MNHEY, CDR2 SVGEGT. This CDR3 comprises 13 residues. Trimming removed 8 bases from V and 9 bases from J, with 17 bases in between. The CDR3 spells CASGAPWMPEQFF. The CDR3 region has the DNA TGTGCCAGCGGGGCCCCCTGGATGCCTGAGCAGTTCTTC.

Comment on this clonotype: An end of the junction differs from the germline gene, which may be a read error. V usage is TRBV29-1 and J usage is TRBJ1-1, with a tentative D call TRBD1 (6 bases). This CDR3 comprises 14 residues. The V gene's germline CDR1 is SQVTM and CDR2 ANQGSEA. The CDR3 DNA follows: TGCAGCGTTGAAGAGGTGGTAAGGGACACGGAAGCTTTCTTT. Amino acids: CSVEEVVRDTEAFF. Supplemented by reference TRBV29-1 and TRBJ1-1, the full variable domain reads SAVISQKPSRDICQRGTSLTIQCQVDSQVTMMFWYRQQPGQSLTLIATANQGSEATYESGFVIDKFPISRPNLTFSTLTVSNMSPEDSSIYLCSVEEVVRDTEAFFGQGTRLTVV.

This chain's CDR3 is CSANPSSDYSYNEQYF. The CDR3 bases are TGCAGTGCTAACCCTAGTAGCGACTACTCCTACAATGAGCAGTACTTC. This chain links TRBV20-1 with TRBJ2-1, with D possibly TRBD2 on 5 matching bases. The J call may be in error: the DNA end matches TRBJ2-7 better. The CDR3 has 16 amino acids. Germline V gene data show CDR1 as DFQATT and CDR2 as SNEGSKA (reference sequence).

To note about this clonotype: With a much larger clone just one base away, this may be a read error. In DNA form, the CDR3 reads TGTGCCAGCAGCCGGTACGCAGATACGCAGTATTTT. Its translation is CASSRYADTQYF. The J gene is TRBJ2-3, the V gene TRBV7-2; D is unclear. Looked up from germline, CDR1 is SGHTA and CDR2 is FQGNSA. This CDR3 comprises 12 residues. V was pared by 5 bases and J by 4 bases, with 7 bases between.

V usage is TRBV5-4 and J usage is TRBJ1-1; unclear D gene. V lost 2 bases and J 1 base, leaving 6 bases between the germline ends. This CDR3 region has 13 residues. Germline V gene sequence: CDR1 SGHNT, CDR2 YYREEE (reference sequence). CDR3 loop: CASSFYENTEAFF. The CDR3 DNA follows: TGTGCCAGCAGCTTCTACGAGAACACTGAAGCTTTCTTT. Together with reference TRBV5-4 and TRBJ1-1, the CDR3 gives the full variable domain: ETGVTQSPTHLIKTRGQQVTLRCSSQSGHNTVSWYQQALGQGPQFIFQYYREEENGRGNFPPRFSGLQFPNYSSELNVNALELDDSALYLCASSFYENTEAFFGQGTRLTVV.

This clonotype was seen more than once but under ten times. V usage is TRBV11-2 and J usage is TRBJ2-5, with TRBD1 matching 9 bases. CDR1 and CDR2 from the germline V gene are SGHAT and FQNNGV. CDR3 size: 14 residues. V dropped 5 bases and J dropped 12; count of bases not matched to a gene: 13. The CDR3 spells CASSPRGTGSDEYF. The DNA for the CDR3 is TGTGCCAGCAGCCCAAGAGGGACAGGGAGTGACGAGTACTTC.

The genes are TRBV7-3 and TRBJ2-5, with D possibly TRBD1 on 7 matching bases. The V gene's germline CDR1 is SGHTA and CDR2 FQGTGA. This CDR3 comprises 15 residues. V dropped 5 bases and J dropped 2 bases, with 15 bases sitting between them. In DNA, the CDR3 is TGTGCCAGCAGCACCTCGACAGGGACTCAAGAGACCCAGTACTTC. It specifies CASSTSTGTQETQYF.

CDR3 sequence (DNA): TGTGCCAGCACCCGGGGGTTGGGTCAGCCCCAGCATTTT. This gives the protein CASTRGLGQPQHF. The genes are TRBV12-3 or TRBV12-4 and TRBJ1-5; D may be TRBD1 (5 bases). This CDR3 comprises 13 residues. V lost 7 bases and J lost 6, with 13 bases in between.

CDR3 DNA: TGCAGCGTTTCAGGGGGACTAGGCTACACCTTC. This translates into CSVSGGLGYTF. The chain couples TRBV29-1 to TRBJ1-2; 7 bases map to TRBD1. After removal of 5 bases from V and 8 bases from J, the junction contained 5 bases not matched to a gene. This CDR3 has 11 residues. Germline CDR1 reads SQVTM; CDR2 reads ANQGSEA. Looking up the rest from reference TRBV29-1 and TRBJ1-2 gives the full variable domain: SAVISQKPSRDICQRGTSLTIQCQVDSQVTMMFWYRQQPGQSLTLIATANQGSEATYESGFVIDKFPISRPNLTFSTLTVSNMSPEDSSIYLCSVSGGLGYTFGSGTRLTVV.

J is TRBJ1-3 and V is TRBV25-1; D remains unclear. This CDR3 is 15 amino acids long. Per the germline V gene, CDR1 is MGHDK and CDR2 is SYGVNS. Trimming pared 5 bases from V and 0 bases from J, leaving 11 bases between. CDR3 in DNA: TGTGCCAGCAGTCAAACGGGTATCTCTGGAAACACCATATATTTT. It specifies CASSQTGISGNTIYF.

Here the CDR3 reads CASSILGQPQHF. In nucleotides, the CDR3 is TGTGCCAGTAGTATATTAGGTCAGCCCCAGCATTTT. The rearrangement uses TRBV19 and TRBJ1-5; D is uncertain. Germline-derived CDR1 and CDR2 are LNHDA and SQIVND (reference sequence). V lost 2 bases, J lost 6 bases, and 5 bases lay in between. There are 12 residues in the CDR3.

This clonotype has just a few counts. This chain links TRBV29-1 with TRBJ1-2; D not certain. The germline V and J ends were trimmed by 1 base and 6 bases, with 15 bases remaining between them. The CDR3 has 14 amino acids. CDR1 SQVTM and CDR2 ANQGSEA come from the germline V gene. The CDR3: CSVEGGAPKNGYTF. The CDR3 region has the DNA TGCAGCGTTGAAGGTGGCGCGCCCAAGAATGGCTACACCTTC.

The genes are TRBV7-8 and TRBJ1-2; D call uncertain. This CDR3 spans 14 amino acids. The V end was cut by 5 bases, the J end by 2 bases, with 12 bases between. CDR1 is SGHVS and CDR2 is FQNEAQ in the germline V gene. CDR3 bases: TGTGCCAGCAGCCCCACTGACATAAACTATGGCTACACCTTC. Its protein is CASSPTDINYGYTF.

The genes are TRBV5-1 and TRBJ2-3, with 9 bases identical to TRBD2. CDR1 is SGHRS, CDR2 YFSETQ, per germline. J gave up 4 bases and V 0 bases, and 9 bases lay outside the gene matches. There are 17 residues in the CDR3. The CDR3 nucleotides are TGCGCCAGCAGCTTGGAGGGTCGACTAGCGGCAGCAGATACGCAGTATTTT. This sequence encodes CASSLEGRLAAADTQYF.

This clonotype was seen a few times. The rearrangement uses TRBV29-1 and TRBJ1-1; possible D gene TRBD1, 5 bases. Trimming removed 7 bases at V and 0 bases at J, with 9 bases between. Germline CDR1 and CDR2: SQVTM and ANQGSEA. The CDR3 has 12 residues. The CDR3 is CSAMTVNTEAFF. Here the CDR3 DNA reads TGCAGCGCCATGACAGTGAACACTGAAGCTTTCTTT.

In its sample, this clonotype was seen a few times. The V call is TRBV7-3, the J call TRBJ2-6; a possible D gene is TRBD2 (6 bases). CDR1 SGHTA and CDR2 FQGTGA come from the germline V gene. The CDR3 runs 19 residues. V lost 2 bases, J lost 1 base, and 18 bases lay in between. The CDR3 spells CASSLPPIGGESGANVLTF. The CDR3 DNA sequence: TGTGCCAGCAGCTTACCGCCAATCGGGGGAGAATCTGGGGCCAACGTCCTGACTTTC.

This clonotype was seen a few times. The chain uses TRBV7-3 and TRBJ2-3; D ambiguous. Trimming cost V 2 bases and J 1 base, with 10 bases left between them. Germline V gene sequence: CDR1 SGHTA, CDR2 FQGTGA. CDR3 length: 15 residues. CDR3 in amino acids: CASSLAGAGTDTQYF. CDR3 nucleotide sequence: TGTGCCAGCAGCTTAGCCGGCGCAGGCACAGATACGCAGTATTTT.

A few counts support this clonotype. The chain couples TRBV20-1 to TRBJ2-1, with D maybe TRBD2 (6 bases). Trimming took off 0 bases at V and 6 bases at J, with 21 bases between the two ends. The CDR3 covers 17 residues. Per germline, CDR1 DFQATT and CDR2 SNEGSKA (reference sequence). As DNA, the CDR3 is TGCAGTGCTAGAGATCTTCGACGAGCGGGTTTAGCCAATGAGCAGTTCTTC. It translates to CSARDLRRAGLANEQFF.

The chain uses TRBV7-3 and TRBJ1-2; TRBD1 matches 7 bases. Trimming cost V 2 bases and J 8 bases; bases outside gene matches: 8. The germline V gene has CDR1 SGHTA and CDR2 FQGTGA. The CDR3 length is 14 residues. The CDR3 here is CASSLGQARRGYTF. CDR3 bases: TGTGCCAGCAGCTTAGGACAGGCCAGGAGAGGCTACACCTTC.

The DNA of the CDR3 is TGTGCCAGCAGTTTGCCAGGGGGGAAGTCCGGGGAGCTGTTTTTT. Encoded protein: CASSLPGGKSGELFF. This chain links TRBV28 with TRBJ2-2; D is possibly TRBD1 (7 bases). Per the germline V gene, CDR1 is MDHEN and CDR2 is SYDVKM. This CDR3 region has 15 residues. Trimming shortened V by 3 bases and J by 6 bases, and 14 bases separated the two germline ends.

In the case of this clonotype: One end of the junction is discordant with germline, which a read error may explain. The V call is TRBV7-9, the J call TRBJ1-6; TRBD1 might be the D (6 bases). CDR1 SEHNR and CDR2 FQNEAQ come from the germline V gene (reference sequence). The CDR3 is made up of 14 amino acids. As DNA, the CDR3 is TGTGCCAGCATCCAGGACAGCGCGAATTCACCCCCCCACTTT. Translating it yields CASIQDSANSPPHF.

The rearrangement joins TRBV20-1 to TRBJ1-1; D is ambiguous. The CDR3 extends over 14 amino acids. Trimming shortened V by 1 base and J by 7 bases, and 16 bases separated the two germline ends. The germline CDR1 and CDR2 sequences are DFQATT and SNEGSKA (reference sequence). The CDR3 sequence is CSARGGSGSGEAFF. For the CDR3, the DNA is TGCAGTGCTAGAGGAGGTTCGGGGTCCGGTGAAGCTTTCTTT.

This clonotype was detected a few times. The rearrangement links TRBV7-9 to TRBJ1-2, with TRBD1 as a possible D gene (5 bases). This CDR3 comprises 16 residues. Trimming took off 2 bases at V and 5 bases at J, with 18 bases between the two ends. The germline gives CDR1 SEHNR, CDR2 FQNEAQ (reference sequence). The DNA for the CDR3 is TGTGCCAGCAGCTTACGTCTAGGGGATCCCTCTTATGGCTACACCTTC. Translated: CASSLRLGDPSYGYTF.

The chain is built from TRBV25-1 and TRBJ2-1; 7 bases are shared with TRBD1. The CDR3 length is 13 residues. After removal of 8 bases from V and 10 bases from J, the junction contained 11 bases not matched to a gene. Looked up from germline, CDR1 is MGHDK and CDR2 is SYGVNS. The CDR3 nucleotides are TGTGCCAGCGGAGACAGGGTTGGCTACGAGCAGTTCTTC. Its protein is CASGDRVGYEQFF.

As regards this clonotype: At one end, the junction sequence differs from germline, possibly due to a read error. The chain carries TRBV7-2 and TRBJ1-4; the D is unclear. This CDR3 spans 15 amino acids. Germline lookup yields CDR1 SGHTA and CDR2 FQGNSA. The CDR3 sequence: CANSSYAETNEKLFF. In DNA form, the CDR3 reads TGTGCCAACAGCTCCTACGCGGAAACTAATGAAAAACTGTTTTTT.

This clonotype has more than one count but fewer than ten. V is TRBV25-1 and J is TRBJ2-7; D not resolved. The CDR3 runs 14 residues. Germline assignment: CDR1 MGHDK and CDR2 SYGVNS. The germline V and J ends were trimmed by 4 bases and 2 bases, with 12 bases remaining between them. CDR3 DNA sequence: TGTGCCAGCAGTGGGGTGAATAGCCCCTACGAGCAGTACTTC. As protein: CASSGVNSPYEQYF.

There are a few counts of this clonotype. The rearrangement uses TRBV4-2 and TRBJ2-7, with 10 bases aligning to TRBD2. Germline CDR1 reads LGHNA; CDR2 reads YNFKEQ. Trimming cost V 0 bases and J 5 bases; bases outside gene matches: 7. This CDR3 is built from 16 residues. As DNA, the CDR3 is TGTGCCAGCAGCCAAGATCCGGGGCTAGCGGGAGACGAGCAGTACTTC. Amino acids: CASSQDPGLAGDEQYF.